The 16 T cell receptor beta chains presented below share a single source sample, sequenced in a study of patients and donors after allogeneic stem cell transplantation (dated by TCRdb to 2018 to 2020). Library generation was performed with RT-PCR. Sequencing relied on a NextSeq 550. In TCRdb, the public reads were trimmed at Q25 with fastp and aligned with MiXCR, with productive beta chains retained. Each entry is one CDR3 protein sequence, shown with its most common DNA and genes. The sample includes roughly 940,000 distinct CDR3 sequences, with about 20% observed a single time. The ten largest clonotypes hold 6% of the sample. The sample comprised blood, either unsorted or a sorted T cell fraction (not recorded which). Receptors were obtained from a human donor who was either an allogeneic HSCT recipient or a stem cell or donor lymphocyte infusion donor (not recorded which). It is not recorded whose cells these are; they may come from a transplant donor.

The chain links TRBV24-1 to TRBJ2-3; D is uncertain. The V gene lost 3 bases and the J gene lost 2 bases, with 8 bases spanning the gap. This CDR3 is 14 amino acids long. Germline V gene lookup returns CDR1 KGHDR and CDR2 SFDVKD. CDR3 nucleotide sequence: TGTGCCACCAGTGATCTCGACTTCACAGATACGCAGTATTTT. As protein: CATSDLDFTDTQYF.

This clonotype was counted a single time. The genes are TRBV30 and TRBJ2-6; D is unresolved. CDR1 is GTSNPN, CDR2 SVGIG, per germline (reference sequence). V lost 2 bases, J lost 4 bases, and 3 bases lay in between. This CDR3 is 12 amino acids long. The CDR3 protein is CAWSTGANVLTF. DNA for the CDR3: TGTGCCTGGAGTACGGGGGCCAACGTCCTGACTTTC.

The CDR3 sequence is CASRQSTLGQLEAFF. CDR3 DNA sequence: TGTGCCAGCCGACAGTCTACCCTCGGGCAGCTTGAAGCTTTCTTT. The gene calls are TRBV25-1 and TRBJ1-1; tentative D call: TRBD1 (5 bases). Germline CDR1 MGHDK, CDR2 SYGVNS. V lost 8 bases to trimming and J lost 7 bases, with 23 bases between them. The CDR3 has 15 residues.

This clonotype was detected only a few times. CDR3 nucleotides: TGTGCCATCAGTGACTCTAGCGGGAGGGCGACAGATACGCAGTATTTT. Amino acid sequence: CAISDSSGRATDTQYF. V gene TRBV10-3 combines with J gene TRBJ2-3; TRBD2 agrees at 12 bases. V lost 3 bases, J lost 3 bases, and 4 bases stayed unmatched. The germline V gene encodes CDR1 ENHRY and CDR2 SYGVKD. The CDR3 has 16 residues.

This clonotype occurred a few times. The chain uses TRBV5-1 and TRBJ2-4, with D unresolved. CDR3 length equals 14 residues. Trimming removed 0 bases at V and 8 bases at J, with 12 bases between. The germline V gene encodes CDR1 SGHRS and CDR2 YFSETQ. CDR3 region: CASSLVPSKDIQYF. The CDR3 DNA reads TGCGCCAGCAGCTTGGTCCCTTCTAAAGACATTCAGTACTTC.

This clonotype was seen a few times. The chain employs TRBV6-1 and TRBJ1-1; D possibly corresponds to TRBD1 (5 bases). The CDR3 spans 18 residues. The V end lost 6 bases, the J end lost 1 base, and 24 bases lay between the germline ends. Looked up from germline, CDR1 is MNHNS and CDR2 is SASEGT. The CDR3 sequence: CASSHQTPGWGENTEAFF. The DNA of the CDR3 is TGTGCCAGCAGCCATCAAACGCCAGGGTGGGGGGAGAACACTGAAGCTTTCTTT.

This clonotype has a count of ten or more. The genes are TRBV11-2 and TRBJ1-5, with D uncertain. V shed 2 bases and J shed 4 bases, with 9 bases lying between them. The germline CDR1 and CDR2 sequences are SGHAT and FQNNGV. The CDR3 is 14 residues long. The CDR3 DNA is TGTGCCAGCAGCTTAATGTCCGGAAATCAGCCCCAGCATTTT. Its protein product is CASSLMSGNQPQHF.

Only a few counts were recorded for this clonotype. The J gene is TRBJ2-7, the V gene TRBV4-3; D gene uncertain. Germline V gene lookup returns CDR1 LGHNA and CDR2 YSLEER. The CDR3 consists of 15 residues. The V and J ends lost 1 base and 3 bases respectively, with 13 bases between them. The CDR3 bases are TGCGCCAGCAGCCAAGGTTCCGTCTCCTACTACGAGCAGTACTTC. Translating it yields CASSQGSVSYYEQYF.

The CDR3 DNA follows: TGTGCCACCAGTGACCCCACCTTTAGCAATGAGCAGTTCTTC. It translates to CATSDPTFSNEQFF. The chain couples TRBV24-1 to TRBJ2-1; D call uncertain. CDR3 length equals 14 residues. Germline CDR1 KGHDR, CDR2 SFDVKD. Between the trimmed V and J ends, which lost 4 bases and 6 bases, there was a span of 12 bases.

This clonotype has ten or more counts. The rearrangement links TRBV11-3 to TRBJ2-7; D is ambiguous. CDR3 size: 14 residues. The V gene's germline CDR1 is SGHNT and CDR2 YENEEA. Trimming left V 6 bases short and J 7 bases short, with 19 bases between. As DNA, the CDR3 is TGTGCCAGCAGTATGGACCCCTCTACCCTGGAGCAGTACTTC. Residues: CASSMDPSTLEQYF. Variable domain in full (rest from reference TRBV11-3 and TRBJ2-7): EAGVVQSPRYKIIEKKQPVAFWCNPISGHNTLYWYLQNLGQGPELLIRYENEEAVDDSQLPKDRFSAERLKGVDSTLKIQPAELGDSAVYLCASSMDPSTLEQYFGPGTRLTVT.

This clonotype was counted between two and nine times. V gene TRBV14 combines with J gene TRBJ1-2, with a tentative D call TRBD1 (5 bases). The germline V gene encodes CDR1 SGHDN and CDR2 FVKESK. Trimming took off 0 bases at V and 3 bases at J, with 8 bases between the two ends. CDR3 length equals 14 residues. The CDR3 nucleotides read TGTGCCAGCAGCCAAGATGGACACTACTATGGCTACACCTTC. It specifies CASSQDGHYYGYTF. The complete variable domain, with remaining parts taken from reference TRBV14 and TRBJ1-2, reads EAGVTQFPSHSVIEKGQTVTLRCDPISGHDNLYWYRRVMGKEIKFLLHFVKESKQDESGMPNNRFLAERTGGTYSTLKVQPAELEDSGVYFCASSQDGHYYGYTFGSGTRLTVV.

This chain joins TRBV6-1 and TRBJ2-4; 8 bases match TRBD1. The CDR3 spans 14 residues. CDR1 and CDR2 (germline): MNHNS, SASEGT. Trimming took 5 bases from V and 1 from J; bases not matched to a gene: 1. CDR3: CASSRQGAKNIQYF. DNA for the CDR3: TGTGCCAGCAGTCGACAGGGGGCCAAAAACATTCAGTACTTC.

This clonotype was detected many times. The chain is built from TRBV29-1 and TRBJ2-7; tentatively, D is TRBD2 (8 bases). The CDR3 totals 15 residues. Trimming shortened V by 4 bases and J by 1 base, and 17 bases separated the two germline ends. The germline CDR1 and CDR2 sequences are SQVTM and ANQGSEA. CDR3 sequence: CSVGPGGDSSYEQYF. The CDR3 nucleotides read TGCAGCGTTGGGCCCGGGGGGGACAGTTCCTACGAGCAGTACTTC.

This clonotype came up a few times. In nucleotides, the CDR3 is TGTGCCAGCAGCTTGTTCGACAGGGGGATCACAGATACGCAGTATTTT. This translates into CASSLFDRGITDTQYF. The rearrangement links TRBV7-3 to TRBJ2-3; 9 bases fit TRBD1. Germline assignment: CDR1 SGHTA and CDR2 FQGTGA. The CDR3 sequence is 16 residues long. V was pared by 3 bases and J by 2 bases, with 6 bases of the junction left unmatched. Combining the CDR3 with reference TRBV7-3 and TRBJ2-3 gives the whole variable domain GAGVSQTPSNKVTEKGKYVELRCDPISGHTALYWYRQSLGQGPEFLIYFQGTGAADDSGLPNDRFFAVRPEGSVSTLKIQRTERGDSAVYLCASSLFDRGITDTQYFGPGTRLTVL.

This chain uses TRBV5-6 with TRBJ2-1; 9 bases line up with TRBD1. V gave up 5 bases and J gave up 3 bases; unmatched junction bases: 12. The CDR3 has 17 amino acids. Germline V gene lookup returns CDR1 SGHDT and CDR2 YYEEEE. CDR3 in amino acids: CASRPTRTGEVYNEQFF. The DNA of the CDR3 is TGTGCCAGCAGGCCCACTCGGACAGGGGAGGTCTACAATGAGCAGTTCTTC.

The CDR3 DNA sequence: TGTGCCAGCAGCCTATGGAGGGGGGGGACAGATACGCAGTATTTT. As protein: CASSLWRGGTDTQYF. V usage is TRBV7-2 and J usage is TRBJ2-3, with D possibly matching TRBD2 (7 bases). The CDR3 consists of 15 residues. Germline V gene data show CDR1 as SGHTA and CDR2 as FQGNSA. Trimming removed 5 bases from V and 3 bases from J, with 15 bases in between.